This T cell receptor beta chain was sequenced for a study of tumour-infiltrating T cells in Burkitt lymphoma. Overall study context: Repertoire clonality predicted overall and progression-free survival.

Generated by immunoSEQ multiplex PCR, the TCRdb table keeps only in-frame clones and is missing some. The sample lists roughly 13,000 clones, approximately 82% occurring once. The CDR3 is made up of 17 amino acids. After removal of 0 bases from V and 9 bases from J, the junction contained 16 bases not matched to a gene. Germline CDR1 is SGHVS and CDR2 is FNYEAQ. The sample was tumor tissue. This TCR derives from a human donor with diffuse large B-cell lymphoma. The chain links TRBV7-6 to TRBJ2-5; 7 bases are a match to TRBD1. CDR3 bases: TGTGCCAGCAGCTTAGCGTGGGACAGCGAGGATAAGTTGGCCCAGTACTTC. It is translated as CASSLAWDSEDKLAQYF.